Below, one T cell receptor (beta chain) is given with its context. Its specificity is unknown. The V end lost 1 base, the J end lost 4 bases, and 17 bases lay between the germline ends. Germline V CDR1 and CDR2: SGHVS, FNYEAQ. The CDR3 totals 17 residues. PCR employed 60 Vbeta and 13 Jbeta primers. TCRdb's copy holds only in-frame clones and misses some; the assay was immunoSEQ multiplex PCR. The sample has roughly 140,000 clones; 60% to 80% are singletons. This sample is part of a study of cytomegalovirus exposure and HLA in healthy donors. Whole-study results and caveats: An observed cluster of highly shared sequence variants was recorded as a likely sequencing artifact.

The TCR originated in a male donor in good health and CMV-seronegative. The chain joins TRBV7-6 to TRBJ1-5; D remains unclear. The sequencing sample was made of PBMCs. CDR3 amino acids: CASSLGTFLWENQPQHF. The CDR3 bases are TGTGCCAGCAGCTTAGGGACCTTTTTATGGGAGAATCAGCCCCAGCATTTT.